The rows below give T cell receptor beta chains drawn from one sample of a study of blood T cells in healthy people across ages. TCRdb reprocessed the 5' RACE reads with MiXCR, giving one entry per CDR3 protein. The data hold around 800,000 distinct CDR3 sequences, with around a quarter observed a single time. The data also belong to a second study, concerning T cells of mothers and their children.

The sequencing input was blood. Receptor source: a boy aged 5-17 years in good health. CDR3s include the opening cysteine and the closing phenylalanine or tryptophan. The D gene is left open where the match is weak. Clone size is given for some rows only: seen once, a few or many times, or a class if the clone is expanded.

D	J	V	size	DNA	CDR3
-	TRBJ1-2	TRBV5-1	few	TGCGCCAGCAGCCCCGGTGGTGGGTCCTACGGCTACACCTTC	CASSPGGGSYGYTF
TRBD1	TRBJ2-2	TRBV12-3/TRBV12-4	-	TGTGCCAGCCGAAGACAGGGGGAAGGCGGGGAGCTGTTTTTT	CASRRQGEGGELFF
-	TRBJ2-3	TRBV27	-	TGTGCCAGCAGTTTATCGGTTTCTAGCACAGATACGCAGTATTTT	CASSLSVSSTDTQYF
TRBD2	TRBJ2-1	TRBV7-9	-	TGTGCCAGCAGCTTCCTAGCGGGGGTGGACAATGAGCAGTTCTTC	CASSFLAGVDNEQFF
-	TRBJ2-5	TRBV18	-	TGTGCCAGCTCCCCCGGGACAGCGGGAGAGACCCAGTACTTC	CASSPGTAGETQYF
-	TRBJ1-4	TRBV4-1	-	TGCGCCAGCAGCCGGCGAAACGTTTCACTTATTGAAAAACTGTTTTTT	CASSRRNVSLIEKLFF
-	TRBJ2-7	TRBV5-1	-	TGCGCCAGCAGCTTGACCGGGACTCCCACCTACGAGCAGTACTTC	CASSLTGTPTYEQYF
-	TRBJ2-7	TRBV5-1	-	TGCGCCAGCGGAGAATGGGACGGTTACTACGAGCAGTACTTC	CASGEWDGYYEQYF
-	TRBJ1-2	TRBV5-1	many	TGTGCCAGCAGCTTGGGACTTAACTATGGCTACACCTTC	CASSLGLNYGYTF
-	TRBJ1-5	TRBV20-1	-	TGCAGTGCTATTATGACAGGCGATAGCAATCAGCCCCAGCATTTT	CSAIMTGDSNQPQHF
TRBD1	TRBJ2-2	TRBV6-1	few	TGTGCCAGCAGTGACCTAGGACAGGCGAACACCGGGGAGCTGTTTTTT	CASSDLGQANTGELFF
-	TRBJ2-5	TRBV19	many	TGTGCCAGCAGCATTAGAGAGACCCAGTACTTC	CASSIRETQYF
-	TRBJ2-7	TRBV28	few	TGTGCCAGCAGTTTAGGCGGGACAACTCCCAACGAGCAGTACTTC	CASSLGGTTPNEQYF
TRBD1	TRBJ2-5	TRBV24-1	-	TGTGCCACCAGTGACCGACTTCGGTCAGGGGGCTATCGAGAGACCCAGTACTTC	CATSDRLRSGGYRETQYF
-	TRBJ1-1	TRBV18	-	TGTGCCAGCTCACCCGGACAGAGTTACACTGAAGCTTTCTTT	CASSPGQSYTEAFF
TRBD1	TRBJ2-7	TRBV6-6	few	TGTGCCAGCAGTATTTCAGGGGGTCCCCTTGACGAGCAGTACTTC	CASSISGGPLDEQYF
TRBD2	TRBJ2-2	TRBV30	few	TGTGCTTTCCTAACTAGCGGGGGGACCCTGAACACCGGGGAGCTGTTTTTT	CAFLTSGGTLNTGELFF
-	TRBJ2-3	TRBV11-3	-	TGTGCCAGCAGCCTCGCCCTAGCTGACAGCGCTAGCACAGATACGCAGTATTTT	CASSLALADSASTDTQYF
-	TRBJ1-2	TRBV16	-	TGTGCCAGCAGCCAATCTCGGGAACAACATGGCTACACCTTC	CASSQSREQHGYTF
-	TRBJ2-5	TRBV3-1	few	TGTGCCAGCAGCCAAGACAGGGCGCGTGGCCAGTACTTC	CASSQDRARGQYF
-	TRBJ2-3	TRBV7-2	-	TGTGCCAGCAGCTTAGCCCGGGGAGATACGCAGTATTTT	CASSLARGDTQYF
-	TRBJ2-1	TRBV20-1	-	TGCAGTGCGAGTACAAGGTGGTGGGACAATGAGCAGTTCTTC	CSASTRWWDNEQFF
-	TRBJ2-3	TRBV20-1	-	TGCAGTGCTAGAGCACTCGGCAGCGGGGGGACAGGTACGCAGTATTTT	CSARALGSGGTGTQYF
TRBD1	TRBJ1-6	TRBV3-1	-	TGTGCCAGCAGCCAAGAAACAGGGGAATATTCACCCCTCCACTTT	CASSQETGEYSPLHF
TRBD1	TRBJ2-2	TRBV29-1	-	TGCAGCGTGGGGGACAGGGATGCCGGGGAGCTGTTTTTT	CSVGDRDAGELFF
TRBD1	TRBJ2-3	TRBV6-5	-	TGTGCCAGCAGTTACTCGACCGGGACAGCGCATACGCAGTATTTT	CASSYSTGTAHTQYF
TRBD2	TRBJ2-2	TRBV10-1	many	TGCGCCAGCAGTGATGCCCGAAGCGGGGGTAACACCGGGGAGCTGTTTTTT	CASSDARSGGNTGELFF
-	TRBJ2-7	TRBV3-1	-	TGTGCCAGCAGGGACCTCGGCGGCGAGCAGTACTTC	CASRDLGGEQYF
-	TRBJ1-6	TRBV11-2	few	TGTGCCAGCATGGAGGGGGTGGAATTTAATTCACCCCTCCACTTT	CASMEGVEFNSPLHF
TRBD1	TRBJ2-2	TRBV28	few	TGTGCCAGCAGAATAACAGGGGACACCGGGGAGCTGTTTTTT	CASRITGDTGELFF
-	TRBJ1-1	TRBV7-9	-	TGTGCCAGCAGCGTCAGCCAGGGCACTGAAGCTTTCTTT	CASSVSQGTEAFF
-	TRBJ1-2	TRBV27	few	TGTGCCAGCAGAACTAACGAGGGGTTGGGCTATGGCTACACCTTC	CASRTNEGLGYGYTF